A single sample gave rise to the 22 T cell receptor beta chains below, sequenced in a study of blood T cell repertoires in COVID-19. The assay was immunoSEQ multiplex PCR, and TCRdb's table has in-frame clones only and misses some. The table has 150,000 to 200,000 clones, roughly 80% seen once. The sequencing sample was made of peripheral blood. The receptor source for this set is a woman aged 65 to 85 with COVID-19, enrolled during active disease.

This sequence joins TRBV27 and TRBJ2-5, with TRBD2 matching 10 bases. The trim removed 5 bases at V and 0 bases at J, leaving 9 bases unmatched. Germline V gene data show CDR1 as MNHEY and CDR2 as SMNVEV (reference sequence). This CDR3 is built from 17 residues. The CDR3 region has the DNA TGTGCCAGCAGTCCGATCTTGACTAGCGGGTACCAAGAGACCCAGTACTTC. Translation gives CASSPILTSGYQETQYF.

This chain joins TRBV7-9 and TRBJ2-3, with 9 bases identical to TRBD1. Looked up from germline, CDR1 is SEHNR and CDR2 is FQNEAQ (reference sequence). The CDR3 extends over 15 amino acids. Losses at the gene ends were 3 bases for V and 4 bases for J; bases not matched to a gene: 5. This CDR3 is CASSFGTGMADTQYF. The CDR3 coding sequence is TGTGCCAGCAGCTTCGGGACAGGGATGGCAGATACGCAGTATTTT.

The rearrangement uses TRBV28 and TRBJ2-5; D may be TRBD2 (6 bases). Germline values: CDR1 MDHEN, CDR2 SYDVKM. The V end was cut by 10 bases, the J end by 5 bases, with 11 bases between. This CDR3 contains 11 residues. The CDR3 reads CATGDDETQYF. In nucleotides, the CDR3 is TGTGCCACGGGAGACGACGAGACCCAGTACTTC.

V is TRBV19 and J is TRBJ2-6; no clear D gene. CDR1 LNHDA and CDR2 SQIVND come from the germline V gene (reference sequence). The CDR3 loop spans 16 amino acids. Between the trimmed V and J ends, which lost 3 bases and 0 bases, there was a span of 9 bases. The chain's CDR3 is CASSILTNSGANVLTF. As DNA, the CDR3 is TGTGCCAGTAGTATCTTGACAAACTCTGGGGCCAACGTCCTGACTTTC.

The DNA of the CDR3 is TGCGCCAGCAGCTTAAAAGGGGATTTACTCCACTATGGCTACACCTTC. Translating it yields CASSLKGDLLHYGYTF. The chain is built from TRBV5-1 and TRBJ1-2; D might be TRBD1 (5 bases). Germline V lookup: CDR1 SGHRS, CDR2 YFSETQ. V gave up 2 bases and J gave up 3 bases, with 17 bases separating them. The CDR3 contains 16 residues.

The J gene is TRBJ2-7, the V gene TRBV5-4; possibly TRBD1 for D (6 bases). V was trimmed by 4 bases and J by 3 bases, leaving 20 bases between them. Germline V gives CDR1 SGHNT, CDR2 YYREEE (reference sequence). The CDR3 is 16 amino acids. CDR3 amino acids: CASSGSTGMRIYEQYF. The DNA of the CDR3 is TGTGCCAGCAGCGGGTCCACAGGGATGAGGATCTACGAGCAGTACTTC.

With regard to this clone: In the same sample, other DNA sequences code for this CDR3. The chain has TRBV10-3 and TRBJ1-5, with no clear D. V shed 0 bases and J shed 7 bases, with 10 bases lying between them. The CDR3 contains 14 residues. Germline V lookup: CDR1 ENHRY, CDR2 SYGVKD. In DNA form, the CDR3 reads TGTGCCATCAGTGAGTCTACGAGTTGGCAGCCCCAGCATTTT. It is translated as CAISESTSWQPQHF.

V and J are TRBV5-5 and TRBJ1-1; D uncertain. There are 14 residues in the CDR3. Germline V CDR1 and CDR2: SGHKS, YYEKEE (reference sequence). Trimming removed 1 base from V and 0 bases from J, with 7 bases in between. The CDR3 protein is CASSLLSVNTEAFF. CDR3 nucleotides: TGTGCCAGCAGCTTGTTATCCGTGAACACTGAAGCTTTCTTT.

This clone showed up just a few times. Other nucleotide sequences from this sample produce the same CDR3. The rearrangement uses TRBV7-9 and TRBJ1-1, with 7 bases fitting TRBD1. This CDR3 contains 13 residues. The V and J ends lost 2 bases and 3 bases, in that order; junction bases with no gene match: 0. CDR1 is SEHNR and CDR2 is FQNEAQ in the germline V gene (reference sequence). The DNA of the CDR3 is TGTGCCAGCAGCTTAACAGGGGACACTGAAGCTTTCTTT. It translates to CASSLTGDTEAFF.

The J gene is TRBJ2-1, the V gene TRBV18; TRBD2 might be the D (6 bases). Germline values: CDR1 KGHSH, CDR2 LQKENI. The ends were cut back, 9 bases at V and 6 bases at J, with 9 bases in the middle. The CDR3 has 11 amino acids. Here the CDR3 reads CASLGLNEQFF. The CDR3 DNA reads TGTGCCAGTCTGGGACTCAATGAGCAGTTCTTC.

This chain joins TRBV9 and TRBJ1-2; D uncertain. V shed 2 bases and J shed 0 bases, with 8 bases lying between them. Germline assignment: CDR1 SGDLS and CDR2 YYNGEE. The CDR3 sequence is 14 residues long. The chain's CDR3 is CASSVEGTNYGYTF. The CDR3 coding sequence is TGTGCCAGCAGCGTGGAGGGAACTAACTATGGCTACACCTTC.

The CDR3 sequence is CAISAWTGASGNTIYF. The CDR3 bases are TGTGCCATCAGTGCCTGGACAGGGGCCTCTGGAAACACCATATATTTT. V is TRBV10-3 and J is TRBJ1-3; 9 bases align to TRBD1. The ends lost 4 bases at V and 0 bases at J; junction bases unmatched: 4. Germline V gives CDR1 ENHRY, CDR2 SYGVKD. This CDR3 spans 16 amino acids.

This sequence joins TRBV28 and TRBJ2-1; D is possibly TRBD2 (6 bases). Germline loops: CDR1 MDHEN, CDR2 SYDVKM. There are 18 residues in the CDR3. V was shortened by 1 base and J by 7 bases, with 23 bases between the two germline ends. The CDR3 spells CASSLSGPGTPGANEQFF. In DNA form, the CDR3 reads TGTGCCAGCAGTTTATCGGGTCCTGGAACGCCGGGAGCAAATGAGCAGTTCTTC.

The J gene is TRBJ1-6, the V gene TRBV3-1 (or the pseudogene TRBV3-2); D is ambiguous. Trimming stripped 4 bases from V and 0 bases from J, with 16 bases between. This CDR3 spans 18 amino acids. The germline CDR1 and CDR2 sequences are LGHDT and YNNKEL (reference sequence). The CDR3 DNA sequence: TGTGCCAGCAGCCTCCACGCCCCGAGAAGCTCCTATAATTCACCCCTCCACTTT. Amino acids: CASSLHAPRSSYNSPLHF.

The chain has TRBV27 and TRBJ2-7, with 8 nucleotides matching TRBD1. Germline values: CDR1 MNHEY, CDR2 SMNVEV (reference sequence). This CDR3 has 14 amino acids. After removal of 4 bases from V and 0 bases from J, the junction contained 2 bases not matched to a gene. CDR3 sequence (DNA): TGTGCCAGCAGTTGGACAGGGAGCTCCTACGAGCAGTACTTC. This encodes CASSWTGSSYEQYF.

This chain connects TRBV5-1 to TRBJ1-2, with a weak D call TRBD1 (5 bases). The CDR3 length is 14 residues. The germline V and J ends were trimmed by 4 bases and 2 bases, with 12 bases remaining between them. Germline V gives CDR1 SGHRS, CDR2 YFSETQ. The CDR3 is CASSPGPGNYGYTF. The DNA of the CDR3 is TGCGCCAGCAGCCCAGGACCAGGGAACTATGGCTACACCTTC.

CDR3 bases: TGTGCCAGCAGCGTAGGACAGGGGATTGAGCAGTTCTTC. Amino acids: CASSVGQGIEQFF. The gene calls are TRBV5-5 and TRBJ2-1, with 9 bases lining up with TRBD1. The germline V gene encodes CDR1 SGHKS and CDR2 YYEKEE (reference sequence). V trimming: 4 bases; J trimming: 9 bases; junction bases outside the gene matches: 5. The CDR3 is 13 residues long. The full variable domain, its missing parts supplied by reference TRBV5-5 and TRBJ2-1, is DAGVTQSPTHLIKTRGQQVTLRCSPISGHKSVSWYQQVLGQGPQFIFQYYEKEERGRGNFPDRFSARQFPNYSSELNVNALLLGDSALYLCASSVGQGIEQFFGPGTRLTVL.

This clone was seen only once. This sequence joins TRBV29-1 and TRBJ1-4; 7 bases map to TRBD1. This CDR3 contains 15 residues. CDR1 SQVTM and CDR2 ANQGSEA come from the germline V gene. Trimming cost V 7 bases and J 0 bases; bases outside gene matches: 8. CDR3 amino acids: CSAGTVLSTNEKLFF. Written as DNA, the CDR3 is TGCAGCGCGGGGACAGTCCTATCAACTAATGAAAAACTGTTTTTT.

V usage is TRBV15 and J usage is TRBJ1-1, with D uncertain. The CDR3 spans 13 residues. From germline, CDR1 is LNHNV and CDR2 YYDKDF (reference sequence). The V gene lost 7 bases and the J gene lost 1 base, with 10 bases spanning the gap. The CDR3 nucleotides read TGTGCCACCAACCCGCCGGGGAACACTGAAGCTTTCTTT. Encoded protein: CATNPPGNTEAFF.

This chain joins TRBV20-1 and TRBJ1-2; unclear D gene. Germline loops: CDR1 DFQATT, CDR2 SNEGSKA (reference sequence). The CDR3 contains 14 residues. V lost 5 bases to trimming and J lost 6 bases, with 19 bases between them. In DNA, the CDR3 is TGCAGTGCTGGTGGATCTCACGGGGAGCATGGCTACACCTTC. Amino acids: CSAGGSHGEHGYTF.

The CDR3 DNA is TGTGCCAGCAGCCGGACTAGCGGGAGCCATGTCGGGGAGCTGTTTTTT. Its protein product is CASSRTSGSHVGELFF. This rearrangement joins TRBV3-1 (or the pseudogene TRBV3-2) to TRBJ2-2, with 13 bases fitting TRBD2. The CDR3 contains 16 residues. The V segment lost 4 bases and the J segment 7 bases; nucleotides outside the gene matches: 6. The V gene's germline CDR1 is LGHDT and CDR2 YNNKEL (reference sequence).

The rearrangement joins TRBV6-4 to TRBJ2-2; D perhaps matches TRBD2 (6 bases). Germline V gives CDR1 MRHNA, CDR2 SNTAGT. The V gene lost 2 bases and the J gene lost 5 bases, with 12 bases spanning the gap. The CDR3 runs 15 residues. CDR3 sequence reads: CASSDGLGRTGELFF. CDR3 bases: TGTGCCAGCAGTGACGGGCTGGGGAGGACCGGGGAGCTGTTTTTT.